This T cell receptor beta chain was retrieved from a study of blood T cell repertoires in COVID-19. Background on the study: Samples came from the United States, Italy and Spain, spanning acute and convalescent COVID-19. Sample material is recorded as cDNA or gDNA derived from T cells, B-cell-depleted T cells, or PBMCs.

Germline V gene data show CDR1 as LNHDA and CDR2 as SQIVND (reference sequence). The CDR3 loop spans 15 amino acids. V lost 1 base to trimming and J lost 7 bases, with 15 bases between them. Authors' processing steps: Amplified reference gene primers provided the basis for estimating nucleated cell counts. Sequencing was performed with immunoSEQ multiplex PCR; in TCRdb, only in-frame clones are kept and a portion is missing. V and J calls and clone size follow that table, whereas D and trimming were derived from the DNA. The sample includes roughly 60,000 clones, over 85% of them seen just once. This clonotype originated in a human donor in a cohort sampled during active COVID-19. The sequencing sample was made of peripheral blood. This chain uses TRBV19 with TRBJ2-3; D call uncertain. The DNA of the CDR3 is TGTGCCAGTAGTATAGGTACTACCTTAGTCCATACGCAGTATTTT. Translation gives CASSIGTTLVHTQYF.